The 32 T cell receptor beta chains below come from one sample, sequenced in a study of blood T cell repertoires in COVID-19. Libraries were prepared by immunoSEQ multiplex PCR; TCRdb keeps only in-frame clonotypes and omits some of them. The data show under 200,000 clones, roughly 84% seen once. Sequencing used peripheral blood. The receptors were sampled from a man younger than 35 with active or convalescent COVID-19.

This chain uses TRBV2 with TRBJ1-5, with D unclear. V was pared by 5 bases and J by 5 bases, with 19 bases between. The germline CDR1 and CDR2 sequences are SNHLY and FYNNEI. This CDR3 comprises 16 residues. CDR3 residues: CASSYGSSLFDQPQHF. The CDR3 DNA is TGTGCCAGCAGTTACGGGTCTAGCCTCTTTGATCAGCCCCAGCATTTT.

The chain joins TRBV6-5 to TRBJ2-3; D perhaps matches TRBD1 (7 bases). This CDR3 has 15 residues. Between the trimmed V and J ends, which lost 6 bases and 0 bases, there was a span of 13 bases. CDR1 and CDR2 from the germline V gene are MNHEY and SVGAGI. The chain's CDR3 is CASSPQGTSTDTQYF. The CDR3 DNA is TGTGCCAGCAGCCCACAGGGGACTAGCACAGATACGCAGTATTTT.

The J gene is TRBJ2-1, the V gene TRBV11-3; D might be TRBD2 (5 bases). The germline gives CDR1 SGHNT, CDR2 YENEEA. This CDR3 spans 15 amino acids. Trimming stripped 5 bases from V and 0 bases from J, with 11 bases between. CDR3 protein: CASSRGLSSYNEQFF. The CDR3 DNA follows: TGTGCCAGCAGCCGCGGGTTGAGCTCCTACAATGAGCAGTTCTTC. The whole variable domain, remainder taken from reference TRBV11-3 and TRBJ2-1, is EAGVVQSPRYKIIEKKQPVAFWCNPISGHNTLYWYLQNLGQGPELLIRYENEEAVDDSQLPKDRFSAERLKGVDSTLKIQPAELGDSAVYLCASSRGLSSYNEQFFGPGTRLTVL.

The chain uses TRBV19 and TRBJ1-2; D remains ambiguous. The V gene's germline CDR1 is LNHDA and CDR2 SQIVND (reference sequence). The CDR3 extends over 14 amino acids. The V gene lost 4 bases and the J gene lost 0 bases, with 9 bases spanning the gap. CDR3 coding DNA: TGTGCCAGTAGTACGAGACGGGCTAACTATGGCTACACCTTC. This codes for CASSTRRANYGYTF.

This chain joins TRBV11-3 and TRBJ2-3; 11 bases agree with TRBD2. This CDR3 has 14 residues. Germline values: CDR1 SGHNT, CDR2 YENEEA. The trim removed 6 bases at V and 2 bases at J, leaving 1 base unmatched. The CDR3 DNA reads as TGTGCCAGCAGTAGCGGGAGGGCCACAGATACGCAGTATTTT. It is translated as CASSSGRATDTQYF. Variable domain in full (rest from reference TRBV11-3 and TRBJ2-3): EAGVVQSPRYKIIEKKQPVAFWCNPISGHNTLYWYLQNLGQGPELLIRYENEEAVDDSQLPKDRFSAERLKGVDSTLKIQPAELGDSAVYLCASSSGRATDTQYFGPGTRLTVL.

The V call is TRBV10-1, the J call TRBJ2-7, with 7 bases that match TRBD2. CDR1 is WNHNN and CDR2 is SYGVQD in the germline V gene (reference sequence). The junction had 12 bases not matched to a gene; V was cut back by 2 bases and J by 5 bases. This CDR3 is 16 amino acids long. The chain's CDR3 is CASSETWLAESNEQYF. CDR3 nucleotides: TGCGCCAGCAGTGAGACTTGGCTAGCGGAGTCCAACGAGCAGTACTTC.

The chain recombines TRBV7-2 with TRBJ1-2, with TRBD1 matching 8 bases. Germline trimming cut 2 bases from V and 3 bases from J; bases unmatched to any gene: 5. The CDR3 spans 15 residues. CDR1 SGHTA and CDR2 FQGNSA come from the germline V gene. The CDR3 coding sequence is TGTGCCAGCAGCTTACAGCCAGGGGGCCACTATGGCTACACCTTC. Its protein product is CASSLQPGGHYGYTF.

There are a few counts of this clone. The chain couples TRBV2 to TRBJ1-5, with a possible D match to TRBD1 (5 bases). V lost 8 bases and J lost 0, with 17 bases in between. Germline V gives CDR1 SNHLY, CDR2 FYNNEI. The CDR3 loop spans 16 amino acids. The CDR3 nucleotides read TGTGCCAGCGATGCAGGGATGGTGGGTAGCAATCAGCCCCAGCATTTT. Encoded protein: CASDAGMVGSNQPQHF.

This clone was counted between two and nine times. The chain couples TRBV11-1 to TRBJ1-2; the D is unclear. The germline gives CDR1 SGHAT, CDR2 FQDESV (reference sequence). The CDR3 runs to 13 residues. Deletions cut 1 base from V and 2 bases from J, with 5 bases between. Here the CDR3 reads CASSLEQNYGYTF. In nucleotides, the CDR3 is TGTGCCAGCAGCTTAGAACAAAACTATGGCTACACCTTC. Variable domain in full (rest from reference TRBV11-1 and TRBJ1-2): EAEVAQSPRYKITEKSQAVAFWCDPISGHATLYWYRQILGQGPELLVQFQDESVVDDSQLPKDRFSAERLKGVDSTLKIQPAELGDSAMYLCASSLEQNYGYTFGSGTRLTVV.

The chain uses TRBV11-2 and TRBJ2-1; the D gene is possibly TRBD2 (6 bases). Germline-derived CDR1 and CDR2 are SGHAT and FQNNGV. The CDR3 spans 15 residues. Between the trimmed V and J ends, which lost 2 bases and 5 bases, there was a span of 13 bases. The CDR3 DNA sequence: TGTGCCAGCAGCTTATCCCCCGGGAGAAACAATGAGCAGTTCTTC. It codes for CASSLSPGRNNEQFF.

The V gene is TRBV19, the J gene TRBJ1-2; TRBD1 aligns across 7 bases. V shed 5 bases, J shed 0 bases, and the junction held 6 bases outside the gene matches. CDR1 and CDR2 (germline): LNHDA, SQIVND (reference sequence). The CDR3 spans 15 residues. The CDR3: CASSDTGTANYGYTF. CDR3 bases: TGTGCCAGTAGTGATACCGGGACAGCTAACTATGGCTACACCTTC.

This clone has at least ten counts. The gene calls are TRBV19 and TRBJ1-5; TRBD1 aligns across 10 bases. Per germline, CDR1 LNHDA and CDR2 SQIVND (reference sequence). Losses at the gene ends were 5 bases for V and 6 bases for J; bases not matched to a gene: 4. This CDR3 contains 14 residues. CDR3 nucleotides: TGTGCCAGTAGTTACCGGGACAGGGGTCAGCCCCAGCATTTT. Its translation is CASSYRDRGQPQHF.

The chain has TRBV29-1 and TRBJ1-3; TRBD1 is a possible D gene (5 bases). The ends were cut back, 4 bases at V and 2 bases at J, with 9 bases in the middle. The CDR3 runs to 13 residues. The germline CDR1 and CDR2 sequences are SQVTM and ANQGSEA. CDR3 coding DNA: TGCAGCGTTGCAGGGACTACTGGAAACACCATATATTTT. Translating it yields CSVAGTTGNTIYF.

The count of this clone is one. J is TRBJ2-5 and V is TRBV29-1, with D possibly matching TRBD2 (6 bases). CDR1 and CDR2 (germline): SQVTM, ANQGSEA. CDR3 size: 11 residues. V was cut by 3 bases and J by 13 bases, with 15 bases left in between. The DNA for the CDR3 is TGCAGCGTTGAGGTGGAGGGAATTACGTACTTC. Residues: CSVEVEGITYF.

V is TRBV19 and J is TRBJ2-4; 7 nucleotides match TRBD2. V dropped 3 bases and J dropped 0; count of bases not matched to a gene: 5. Per the germline V gene, CDR1 is LNHDA and CDR2 is SQIVND (reference sequence). This CDR3 spans 16 amino acids. The DNA of the CDR3 is TGTGCCAGTAGTATCCTAGCGGATTTAGCCAAAAACATTCAGTACTTC. It codes for CASSILADLAKNIQYF.

The rearrangement uses TRBV6-6 and TRBJ2-2, with D possibly TRBD1 on 5 matching bases. The CDR3 is made up of 15 amino acids. CDR1 MNHNY and CDR2 SVGAGI come from the germline V gene (reference sequence). V was pared by 0 bases and J by 8 bases, with 13 bases between. The CDR3 spells CASSYSKGNAGELFF. The CDR3 coding sequence is TGTGCCAGCAGTTACTCGAAGGGGAACGCGGGGGAGCTGTTTTTT.

The V gene is TRBV19, the J gene TRBJ2-1; perhaps TRBD2 as D (5 bases). The CDR3 sequence is 15 residues long. V lost 2 bases to trimming and J lost 6 bases, with 14 bases between them. Germline values: CDR1 LNHDA, CDR2 SQIVND (reference sequence). CDR3 DNA: TGTGCCAGTAGTATATCGAGGGAGATCGGCAATGAGCAGTTCTTC. This codes for CASSISREIGNEQFF.

The chain is built from TRBV2 and TRBJ2-7; 11 nucleotides line up with TRBD2. The CDR3 sequence is 18 residues long. J was trimmed by 3 bases and V by 0 bases; bases with no gene match: 10. Per the germline V gene, CDR1 is SNHLY and CDR2 is FYNNEI. This CDR3 reads CASSEAGIAGGPNYEQYF. Written as DNA, the CDR3 is TGTGCCAGCAGTGAAGCTGGGATAGCGGGAGGGCCGAACTACGAGCAGTACTTC.

The V gene is TRBV5-6, the J gene TRBJ1-1; D is undetermined. This CDR3 comprises 14 residues. V lost 2 bases and J lost 0, with 8 bases in between. Germline loops: CDR1 SGHDT, CDR2 YYEEEE. CDR3 loop: CASSFFGLNTEAFF. Written as DNA, the CDR3 is TGTGCCAGCAGCTTTTTTGGGCTGAACACTGAAGCTTTCTTT.

The chain employs TRBV27 and TRBJ2-7; TRBD2 matches 7 bases. The germline CDR1 and CDR2 sequences are MNHEY and SMNVEV (reference sequence). After removal of 2 bases from V and 0 bases from J, the junction contained 7 bases not matched to a gene. CDR3 length: 16 residues. CDR3 region: CASSLAGVSSSYEQYF. For the CDR3, the DNA is TGTGCCAGCAGTTTAGCGGGGGTTAGTAGCTCCTACGAGCAGTACTTC.

The rearrangement links TRBV1 to TRBJ1-2. TRBV1 is designated a pseudogene. The CDR3 consists of 12 residues. Here the CDR3 reads CTSSLHSSGYTF. The CDR3 bases are TGCACCAGCAGCCTTCACTCTTCGGGCTACACCTTC.

This clone was recorded only once. V gene TRBV25-1 combines with J gene TRBJ1-1; D uncertain. CDR3 size: 14 residues. V dropped 0 bases and J dropped 2 bases, with 7 bases sitting between them. The V gene's germline CDR1 is MGHDK and CDR2 SYGVNS. The CDR3 here is CASSEYQDNTEAFF. Here the CDR3 DNA reads TGTGCCAGCAGTGAATATCAGGATAACACTGAAGCTTTCTTT. Variable domain in full (rest from reference TRBV25-1 and TRBJ1-1): EADIYQTPRYLVIGTGKKITLECSQTMGHDKMYWYQQDPGMELHLIHYSYGVNSTEKGDLSSESTVSRIRTEHFPLTLESARPSHTSQYLCASSEYQDNTEAFFGQGTRLTVV.

This chain connects TRBV3-1 (or the pseudogene TRBV3-2) to TRBJ1-4, with a possible D match to TRBD1 (6 bases). There are 15 residues in the CDR3. Germline CDR1 is LGHDT and CDR2 is YNNKEL (reference sequence). Deletions cut 4 bases from V and 4 bases from J, with 13 bases between. CDR3 amino acids: CASSPGGQLNEKLFF. CDR3 in DNA: TGTGCCAGCAGCCCGGGCGGACAGCTTAATGAAAAACTGTTTTTT.

The J gene is TRBJ2-3, the V gene TRBV6-6; TRBD2 matches at 12 bases. This CDR3 has 15 amino acids. V shed 5 bases, J shed 5 bases, and the junction held 5 bases outside the gene matches. Germline V gives CDR1 MNHNY, CDR2 SVGAGI (reference sequence). The CDR3 DNA reads TGTGCCAGCAGTCTAGCGGGAGGGCGGGTAGATACGCAGTATTTT. Protein: CASSLAGGRVDTQYF.

The gene calls are TRBV6-5 and TRBJ2-3; D is unresolved. The V end was cut by 7 bases, the J end by 1 base, with 12 bases between. The CDR3 runs to 14 residues. Germline V gives CDR1 MNHEY, CDR2 SVGAGI. The CDR3 nucleotides are TGTGCCAGCAAGCGACTCGTGGGCACAGATACGCAGTATTTT. As protein: CASKRLVGTDTQYF.

This clone was observed a handful of times. This chain links TRBV5-1 with TRBJ1-5, with D possibly being TRBD1 (6 bases). Trimming stripped 0 bases from V and 3 bases from J, with 10 bases between. Looked up from germline, CDR1 is SGHRS and CDR2 is YFSETQ. This CDR3 is 15 amino acids long. The DNA of the CDR3 is TGCGCCAGCAGCTTGGGAGGACAGATCAATCAGCCCCAGCATTTT. It specifies CASSLGGQINQPQHF.

The chain carries TRBV6-5 and TRBJ1-1; D remains unclear. Trimming left V 6 bases short and J 1 base short, with 9 bases between. The CDR3 runs to 13 residues. Germline CDR1 reads MNHEY; CDR2 reads SVGAGI. CDR3 DNA sequence: TGTGCCAGCAGGCAGGCTCGGAACACTGAAGCTTTCTTT. Residues: CASRQARNTEAFF.

The chain carries TRBV5-1 and TRBJ2-1; 11 bases map to TRBD2. The CDR3 covers 16 residues. V shed 1 base and J 4 bases; nucleotides not matched to a gene: 4. Germline CDR1 reads SGHRS; CDR2 reads YFSETQ. CDR3 protein: CASSLLTSGEYNEQFF. The CDR3 DNA sequence: TGCGCCAGCAGCTTGCTGACTAGCGGGGAGTACAATGAGCAGTTCTTC.

This chain joins TRBV11-3 and TRBJ2-5; D possibly corresponds to TRBD1 (5 bases). Trimming took off 5 bases at V and 7 bases at J, with 14 bases between the two ends. The CDR3 has 13 residues. Germline CDR1 is SGHNT and CDR2 is YENEEA. The CDR3 DNA is TGTGCCAGCAGCCGCCAGGGATCAGGGACCCAGTACTTC. Translating gives CASSRQGSGTQYF.

The chain links TRBV11-2 to TRBJ2-7; tentative D call: TRBD1 (6 bases). In germline, CDR1 is SGHAT, CDR2 FQNNGV. V was trimmed by 5 bases and J by 6 bases, leaving 20 bases between them. The CDR3 contains 15 residues. CDR3 DNA sequence: TGTGCCAGCAGCCCTGCTTTTGGGGGCGCGGTCGAGCAGTACTTC. This sequence encodes CASSPAFGGAVEQYF.

V is TRBV5-1 and J is TRBJ1-1, with 10 bases lining up with TRBD1. V gave up 5 bases and J gave up 2 bases; unmatched junction bases: 6. From germline, CDR1 is SGHRS and CDR2 YFSETQ. The CDR3 totals 15 residues. The CDR3 DNA reads TGCGCCAGCAGTGGACAGGGGGAGATTAACACTGAAGCTTTCTTT. This codes for CASSGQGEINTEAFF.

The CDR3 spells CSVAPGGRTNEKLFF. The CDR3, as DNA: TGCAGCGTCGCTCCCGGGGGAAGAACTAATGAAAAACTGTTTTTT. The rearrangement uses TRBV29-1 and TRBJ1-4; possible D gene TRBD1, 5 bases. The length of the CDR3 is 15 residues. Germline V gives CDR1 SQVTM, CDR2 ANQGSEA. Trimming took 6 bases from V and 1 from J, leaving 15 bases between them.